The clone carrying this T cell receptor (beta chain) was recorded only once. What it binds is not known. The data were produced by immunoSEQ multiplex PCR, yet TCRdb's version contains in-frame clones alone and is incomplete. The sample gives about 370,000 clones, about 91% of which show up once; about 2% is in the top ten. From germline, CDR1 is KGHSH and CDR2 LQKENI. The CDR3 consists of 13 residues. Trimming removed 6 bases at V and 6 bases at J, with 12 bases between. Specified treatment: some 19 received Ad26.COV2.S at low or high dose, single or two shots; about 5 received placebo; per-sample allocation not given. Sampling occurred on day 63 after the first vaccine or placebo injection. An adult donor aged 18-55 years was enrolled in Boston. The sample comes from a study of Ad26.COV2.S vaccination and SARS-CoV-2 variants. Across the whole study: Intramuscularly, Ad26.COV2.S was given either once or twice, 56 days apart.

Study observations and caveats: Similar non-spike TCR breadth was seen in vaccine and placebo recipients.

The TCR sequence derives from a person between 18 and 59 years old who received the Ad26.COV2.S COVID-19 vaccine or a placebo. The J gene is TRBJ1-3, the V gene TRBV18; D not resolved. This specimen was peripheral blood, taken in a trial of Ad26.COV2.S vaccine versus placebo. CDR3 nucleotide sequence: TGTGCCAGCTCTCTTGGCCGCGAAAACACCATATATTTT. It is translated as CASSLGRENTIYF.